The rows below give T cell receptor beta chains drawn from one sample of a study of early T cells in non-severe SARS-CoV-2 infection. TCRdb called the 5' RACE reads again in MiXCR, with one record for every CDR3 protein. The data show tens of thousands of distinct CDR3 sequences, around 14% seen once. Specimen: whole blood. These receptor sequences come from an adult who was a healthcare worker with PCR-confirmed SARS-CoV-2 infection or an uninfected control (not recorded which). The CDR3 runs from the conserved cysteine through the conserved F or W. The D gene is left open where the match is weak. Only part of the rows carry a size: once, few, many, or a class if the clone is expanded.

cdr3_aa,cdr3_nt,j_call,clone_size,v_call,d_call
CASSLNTLGTEAFF,TGTGCCAGCAGCCTGAACACATTGGGCACTGAAGCTTTCTTT,TRBJ1-1,few,TRBV7-2,.
CSVPLGGTVNEQFF,TGCAGCGTCCCCTTGGGCGGGACTGTGAATGAGCAGTTCTTC,TRBJ2-1,few,TRBV29-1,.
CASSSGSFYEQYF,TGTGCCAGCAGCTCCGGGTCTTTCTACGAGCAGTACTTC,TRBJ2-7,.,TRBV7-2,.
CASSLMGANQETQYF,TGTGCCAGCAGCTTGATGGGAGCGAACCAAGAGACCCAGTACTTC,TRBJ2-5,few,TRBV7-3,.
CASTSRYEQFF,TGTGCCAGCACATCACGCTATGAGCAGTTCTTC,TRBJ2-1,.,TRBV28,.
CSHSGAQDTQYF,TGCAGCCACTCGGGGGCTCAAGATACGCAGTATTTT,TRBJ2-3,few,TRBV29-1,.
CASSLSPYPYEQYF,TGTGCCAGCAGCTTATCGCCGTACCCCTACGAGCAGTACTTC,TRBJ2-7,many,TRBV11-2,.
CSVDRDRDGYTF,TGCAGCGTGGACCGGGACAGGGATGGCTACACCTTC,TRBJ1-2,few,TRBV29-1,TRBD1
CASSTGNQPQHF,TGTGCCAGCTCAACAGGCAATCAGCCCCAGCATTTT,TRBJ1-5,many,TRBV18,.
CASSFPGELFF,TGTGCCAGCAGTTTTCCGGGGGAGCTGTTTTTT,TRBJ2-2,.,TRBV6-6,.
CASIEGWFSYEQYF,TGTGCCAGCATCGAAGGTTGGTTCTCCTACGAGCAGTACTTC,TRBJ2-7,many,TRBV2,.
CASTLTSAPYNEQFF,TGTGCCAGCACCCTTACCTCGGCTCCCTACAATGAGCAGTTCTTC,TRBJ2-1,.,TRBV6-5,.
CASHPATNTGELFF,TGTGCCAGCCACCCTGCGACGAACACCGGGGAGCTGTTTTTT,TRBJ2-2,few,TRBV6-6,.
CSVEDRGRYEQYF,TGCAGCGTTGAGGACAGGGGGAGGTACGAGCAGTACTTC,TRBJ2-7,many,TRBV29-1,TRBD1
CASNQESSYNEQFF,TGTGCCAGCAACCAAGAAAGCTCCTACAATGAGCAGTTCTTC,TRBJ2-1,many,TRBV9,.
CSARVRLAGGSGELFF,TGCAGTGCTAGAGTCCGGCTAGCGGGAGGCTCCGGGGAGCTGTTTTTT,TRBJ2-2,few,TRBV20-1,TRBD2
CSARDSSGRASYNEQFF,TGCAGTGCTAGAGATTCTAGCGGGAGGGCCTCCTACAATGAGCAGTTCTTC,TRBJ2-1,.,TRBV20-1,TRBD2
CASSLEASQETQYF,TGTGCCAGCAGCTTAGAGGCTAGCCAAGAGACCCAGTACTTC,TRBJ2-5,.,TRBV7-9,.
CASSVDPDSNTEAFF,TGTGCCAGCAGCGTAGATCCAGATTCGAACACTGAAGCTTTCTTT,TRBJ1-1,many,TRBV9,.
CASLSDSYEQYF,TGTGCCTCCCTAAGTGATTCCTACGAGCAGTACTTC,TRBJ2-7,.,TRBV10-3,.
CASSSRTGGLNTEAFF,TGTGCCAGCAGCTCCCGGACAGGGGGGCTGAACACTGAAGCTTTCTTT,TRBJ1-1,many,TRBV7-8,TRBD1
CSAQIRDGRLYGYTF,TGCAGTGCCCAAATCCGGGACGGTCGTCTTTATGGCTACACCTTC,TRBJ1-2,few,TRBV20-1,.
CASSVYVGLNEQFF,TGTGCCAGCAGCGTATATGTAGGACTCAATGAGCAGTTCTTC,TRBJ2-1,many,TRBV9,.
CASSLSANGRTEAFF,TGTGCCAGCAGTTTATCGGCTAACGGGAGGACTGAAGCTTTCTTT,TRBJ1-1,.,TRBV27,.
CASSQGLQGGYGYTF,TGCGCCAGCAGCCAAGGTCTGCAGGGTGGGTATGGCTACACCTTC,TRBJ1-2,.,TRBV4-3,.
CASSQGRASYEQYF,TGTGCCAGCAGCCAAGGGAGGGCGTCCTACGAGCAGTACTTC,TRBJ2-7,.,TRBV3-1,.